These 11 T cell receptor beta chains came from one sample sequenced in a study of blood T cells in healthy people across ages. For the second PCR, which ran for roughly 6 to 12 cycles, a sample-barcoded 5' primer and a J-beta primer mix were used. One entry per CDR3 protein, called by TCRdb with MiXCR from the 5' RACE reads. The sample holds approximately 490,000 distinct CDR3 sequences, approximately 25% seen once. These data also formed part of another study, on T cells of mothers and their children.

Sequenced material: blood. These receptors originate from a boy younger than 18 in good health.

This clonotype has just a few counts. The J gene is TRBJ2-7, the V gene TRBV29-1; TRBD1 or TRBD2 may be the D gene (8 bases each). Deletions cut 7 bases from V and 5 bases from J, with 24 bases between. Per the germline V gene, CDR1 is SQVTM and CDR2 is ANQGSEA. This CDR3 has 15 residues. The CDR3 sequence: CSAGGTGVSLDEQYF. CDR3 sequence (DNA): TGCAGCGCGGGGGGGACAGGCGTTTCCTTAGACGAGCAGTACTTC.

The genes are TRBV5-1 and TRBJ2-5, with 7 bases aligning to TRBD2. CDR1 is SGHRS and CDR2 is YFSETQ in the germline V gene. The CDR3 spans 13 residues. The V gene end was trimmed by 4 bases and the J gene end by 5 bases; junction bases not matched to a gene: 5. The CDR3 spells CASSAGVVETQYF. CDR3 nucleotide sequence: TGCGCCAGCAGCGCGGGGGTGGTCGAGACCCAGTACTTC.

In DNA form, the CDR3 reads TGTGCCACCAAGGGGAGCGAGGCGCAGTTCTTC. It codes for CATKGSEAQFF. This chain links TRBV24-1 with TRBJ2-1; TRBD1 or TRBD2 may be the D gene (5 bases each). CDR3 length: 11 residues. V was pared by 8 bases and J by 12 bases, with 13 bases between. Germline assignment: CDR1 KGHDR and CDR2 SFDVKD.

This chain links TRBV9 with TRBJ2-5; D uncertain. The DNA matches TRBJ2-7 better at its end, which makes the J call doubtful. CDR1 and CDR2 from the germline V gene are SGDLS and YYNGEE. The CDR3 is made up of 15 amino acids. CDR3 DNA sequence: TGTGCCAGCAGTCCCATAGGGTCAACCCTTTACGAGCAGTACTTC. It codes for CASSPIGSTLYEQYF.

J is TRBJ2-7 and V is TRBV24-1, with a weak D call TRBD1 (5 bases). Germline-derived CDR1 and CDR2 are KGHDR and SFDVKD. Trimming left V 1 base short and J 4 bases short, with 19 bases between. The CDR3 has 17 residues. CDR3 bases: TGTGCCACCAGTGATTTTAATGACAGAAGCAAAATGTACGAGCAGTACTTC. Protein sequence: CATSDFNDRSKMYEQYF.

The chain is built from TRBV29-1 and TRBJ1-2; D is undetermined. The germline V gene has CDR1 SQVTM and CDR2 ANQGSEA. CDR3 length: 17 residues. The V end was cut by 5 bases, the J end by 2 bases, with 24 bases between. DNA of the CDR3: TGCAGCGTTTCCCCGGGATGGAGGACTCCTATCAACTATGGCTACACCTTC. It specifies CSVSPGWRTPINYGYTF.

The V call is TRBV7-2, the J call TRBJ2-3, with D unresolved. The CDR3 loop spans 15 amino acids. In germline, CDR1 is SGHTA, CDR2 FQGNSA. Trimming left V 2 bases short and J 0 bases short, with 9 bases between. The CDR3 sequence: CASSLSVTSTDTQYF. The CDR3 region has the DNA TGTGCCAGCAGCTTATCAGTAACTAGCACAGATACGCAGTATTTT. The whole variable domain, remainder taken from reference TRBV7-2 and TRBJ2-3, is GAGVSQSPSNKVTEKGKDVELRCDPISGHTALYWYRQSLGQGLEFLIYFQGNSAPDKSGLPSDRFSAERTGGSVSTLTIQRTQQEDSAVYLCASSLSVTSTDTQYFGPGTRLTVL.

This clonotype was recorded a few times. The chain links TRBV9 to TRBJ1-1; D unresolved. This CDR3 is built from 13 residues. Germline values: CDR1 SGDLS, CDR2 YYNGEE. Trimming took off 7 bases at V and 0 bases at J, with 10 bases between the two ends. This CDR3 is CASGGLLNTEAFF. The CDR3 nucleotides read TGTGCCAGCGGAGGGTTGTTGAACACTGAAGCTTTCTTT.

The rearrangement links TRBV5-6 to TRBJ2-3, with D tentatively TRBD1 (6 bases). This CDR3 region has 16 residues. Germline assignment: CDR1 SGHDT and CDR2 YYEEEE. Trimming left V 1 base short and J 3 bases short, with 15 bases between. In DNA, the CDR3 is TGTGCCAGCAGCTTGATATACAGGGAGATGACAGATACGCAGTATTTT. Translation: CASSLIYREMTDTQYF. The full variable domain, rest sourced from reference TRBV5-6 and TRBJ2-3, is DAGVTQSPTHLIKTRGQQVTLRCSPKSGHDTVSWYQQALGQGPQFIFQYYEEEERQRGNFPDRFSGHQFPNYSSELNVNALLLGDSALYLCASSLIYREMTDTQYFGPGTRLTVL.

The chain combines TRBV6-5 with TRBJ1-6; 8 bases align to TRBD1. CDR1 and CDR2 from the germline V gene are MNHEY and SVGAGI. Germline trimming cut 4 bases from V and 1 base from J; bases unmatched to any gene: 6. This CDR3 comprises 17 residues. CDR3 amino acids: CASSLTGGGSYNSPLHF. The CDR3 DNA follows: TGTGCCAGCAGTTTAACAGGGGGAGGGTCCTATAATTCACCCCTCCACTTT.

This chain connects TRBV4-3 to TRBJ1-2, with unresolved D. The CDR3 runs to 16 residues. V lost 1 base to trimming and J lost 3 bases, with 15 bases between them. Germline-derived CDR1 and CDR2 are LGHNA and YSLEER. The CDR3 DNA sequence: TGCGCCAGCAGCCAAGTGAGTGGGAGCGGGGACTATGGCTACACCTTC. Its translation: CASSQVSGSGDYGYTF.